These T cell receptor beta chains were read from a single sample in a study of cytomegalovirus exposure and HLA in healthy donors. Profiling relied on immunoSEQ multiplex PCR, and the TCRdb table lists in-frame clones only, not all of them. The table lists about 110,000 clones, roughly four fifths of them singletons. Sequencing was done on a sample of PBMCs. Every receptor here comes from a man aged 25-45 years in good health and CMV-seropositive. Both conserved end residues are part of each CDR3. Fields, in order: D gene, clone size, J gene, V gene, CDR3 DNA, CDR3 protein. D genes are given only for firm matches. Expanded clones get a size class; other rows say once, few or many, or leave the size out.

TRBD1,.,TRBJ1-2,TRBV28,TGTGCCAGCAGTACAGGGGGGACTAACTATGGCTACACCTTC,CASSTGGTNYGYTF
.,.,TRBJ1-6,TRBV5-1,TGCGCCAGCAGCACGGAGGTCGGCCTCTATAATTCACCCCTCCACTTT,CASSTEVGLYNSPLHF
TRBD1,.,TRBJ1-2,TRBV11-2,TGTGCCAGCAGCTTTCTGACAGGGACGCTTGGCTACACCTTC,CASSFLTGTLGYTF
.,.,TRBJ2-1,TRBV27,TGTGCCAGATATAAGGGGGACGAGCAGTTCTTC,CARYKGDEQFF
.,.,TRBJ2-2,TRBV28,TGTGCCAGCAGTTTCGGTGCTGTTGTCCGGGAGCTGTTTTTT,CASSFGAVVRELFF
.,.,TRBJ1-6,TRBV5-4,TGTGCCAGCAGCCCTAAAGGTCAGGGAAGGAATTCACCCCTCCACTTT,CASSPKGQGRNSPLHF
TRBD1,.,TRBJ2-7,TRBV7-9,TGTGCCAGCAGCGGGGGACAGGGAAGCTCCTACGAGCAGTACTTC,CASSGGQGSSYEQYF
.,.,TRBJ2-7,TRBV29-1,TGCAGCGTTGCGTGGGGGGGCGGAGAACAGTACTTC,CSVAWGGGEQYF
.,.,TRBJ2-1,TRBV6-5,TGTGCCAGCAGGGCGGAACACTTCTACAATGAGCAGTTCTTC,CASRAEHFYNEQFF
TRBD1,.,TRBJ1-2,TRBV27,TGTGCCAGCAGTCCCCCCCCGGTAGGGGGCTTCGATGGCTACACCTTC,CASSPPPVGGFDGYTF
.,.,TRBJ1-5,TRBV11-2,TGTGCCAGCAGCCCCCGATCGGGCAATCAGCCCCAGCATTTT,CASSPRSGNQPQHF
.,few,TRBJ1-6,TRBV9,TGTGCCAGCAGCGGAAGGGACCCCAGGACTAGGGATTCACCCCTCCACTTT,CASSGRDPRTRDSPLHF
TRBD2,.,TRBJ2-1,TRBV19,TGTGCCATTTCTATAGCGGGTGGCTCCTACAATGAGCAGTTCTTC,CAISIAGGSYNEQFF
TRBD2,.,TRBJ2-1,TRBV9,TGTGCCAGCAGCCCTAGGCCGGGGCTAGCGGGGGGGGGCAATGAGCAGTTCTTC,CASSPRPGLAGGGNEQFF
.,.,TRBJ2-3,TRBV5-4,TGTGCCAGCAGCTTCACGGGAGCGCCAGATACGCAGTATTTT,CASSFTGAPDTQYF
TRBD1,.,TRBJ1-1,TRBV19,TGTGCCAGTAGTATAGTGGGCAGGGGGCTCGCTGAAGCTTTCTTT,CASSIVGRGLAEAFF
.,.,TRBJ2-5,TRBV2,TGTGCCAGCAAGGACTTATTTGTTGTGGAGACCCAGTACTTC,CASKDLFVVETQYF
.,.,TRBJ1-1,TRBV5-1,TGCGCCAGCAGCTTAGGACAGACCTCGTGGAACACTGAAGCTTTCTTT,CASSLGQTSWNTEAFF
TRBD1,.,TRBJ1-4,TRBV9,TGTGCCAGCAGCTACGACCCGGGACAGGATGAAAAACTGTTTTTT,CASSYDPGQDEKLFF
.,.,TRBJ1-2,TRBV5-6,TGTGCCAGCAGCCTCACACCGGACAGCAACTATGGCTACACCTTC,CASSLTPDSNYGYTF
TRBD2,.,TRBJ2-7,TRBV6-1,TGTGCCAGCAGTGCAAGTGGGACTAGCAGATACGAGCAGTACTTC,CASSASGTSRYEQYF
TRBD1,.,TRBJ1-1,TRBV2,TGTGCCAGCACCGACAGGGAATACACTGAAGCTTTCTTT,CASTDREYTEAFF
.,.,TRBJ2-3,TRBV12-5,TGTGCTAGTGGCCGCCAGGGACTCGAATTTGGGAGCACAGATACGCAGTATTTT,CASGRQGLEFGSTDTQYF
.,once,TRBJ1-6,TRBV7-8,TGTGCCAGCAGCCCGGAGAGCAATTCACCCCTCCACTTT,CASSPESNSPLHF
TRBD1,.,TRBJ1-2,TRBV15,TGTGCCACCAGGACAGGGGGTGGGTATGGCTACACCTTC,CATRTGGGYGYTF
.,.,TRBJ1-2,TRBV28,TGTGCCAGCAGTTCGGGGGGCCAGGGCGTCCCTAACTATGGCTACACCTTC,CASSSGGQGVPNYGYTF
.,once,TRBJ2-3,TRBV5-1,TGCGCCAGCAGCTTGGCTGCCCCAGCGTTGGACACAGATACGCAGTATTTT,CASSLAAPALDTDTQYF
TRBD1,.,TRBJ2-7,TRBV19,TGTGCCAGTAGTGGCGTCAGGGGGCCCTACGAGCAGTACTTC,CASSGVRGPYEQYF
TRBD1,.,TRBJ1-2,TRBV9,TGTGCCAGCAGCGTAGGTTCGACAGGGTGGAGCTATGGCTACACCTTC,CASSVGSTGWSYGYTF
TRBD1,.,TRBJ2-7,TRBV28,TGTGCCAGCAGTTCGGGACAGCACTACGAGCAGTACTTC,CASSSGQHYEQYF
TRBD1,.,TRBJ2-5,TRBV5-4,TGTGCCAGCAGCTTTATAGGACAGGGAAGATATCAAGAGACCCAGTACTTC,CASSFIGQGRYQETQYF
TRBD2,once,TRBJ2-1,TRBV19,TGTGCCAGTAGTATAGAACTAGCGGGAGGGAGTGAGCAGTTCTTC,CASSIELAGGSEQFF
.,.,TRBJ1-4,TRBV9,TGTGCCAGCCGGAGACAGCCTAATGAAAAACTGTTTTTT,CASRRQPNEKLFF
.,.,TRBJ1-2,TRBV5-1,TGCGCCAGCAGCTTGTCCAGGGCCTATGGCTACACCTTC,CASSLSRAYGYTF
.,once,TRBJ1-4,TRBV5-4,TGTGCCGGCAGCTTGGCAGGCTCCATGGAAAAACTGTTTTTT,CAGSLAGSMEKLFF
TRBD1,.,TRBJ1-5,TRBV15,TGTGCCACCAGCAGAGGCAGGACAGGGGGATTGCGACAGCCCCAGCATTTT,CATSRGRTGGLRQPQHF
.,.,TRBJ1-6,TRBV13,TGTGCCAGCAGCTTGTTATCTTATAATTCACCCCTCCACTTT,CASSLLSYNSPLHF
TRBD1,.,TRBJ1-1,TRBV5-1,TGCGCCAGCAGGCTTTCAGGGGGCAAAGCTGAAGCTTTCTTT,CASRLSGGKAEAFF
TRBD1,.,TRBJ1-6,TRBV19,TGTGCCAGTAGTTCACGGACAGGGAATTCACCCCTCCACTTT,CASSSRTGNSPLHF
TRBD1,.,TRBJ1-2,TRBV6-5,TGTGCCAGCAGCCCCCGGGACAGGGGGAGCTACACCTTC,CASSPRDRGSYTF
.,.,TRBJ1-2,TRBV28,TGTGCCAGCAGTTACGTAGTAGATGGCTACACCTTC,CASSYVVDGYTF
TRBD1,once,TRBJ1-1,TRBV5-1,TGCGCCAGCAGATTCGCGGACAGGGGTACTGAAGCTTTCTTT,CASRFADRGTEAFF
TRBD1,.,TRBJ1-1,TRBV5-8,TGTGCCAGCAGCTCCGTATACTGGACAGGGGTCACTGAAGCTTTCTTT,CASSSVYWTGVTEAFF
.,.,TRBJ1-2,TRBV5-5,TGTGCCAGCAGCCCCAGGGGTTTCTATGGCTACACCTTC,CASSPRGFYGYTF
.,.,TRBJ1-1,TRBV30,TGTGCCCGCCAGACAGGTCTAGGCACTGAAGCTTTCTTT,CARQTGLGTEAFF
TRBD1,.,TRBJ2-3,TRBV5-1,TGCGCCAGCAGCTACGGACAGGGTGCAGATACGCAGTATTTT,CASSYGQGADTQYF
.,.,TRBJ2-5,TRBV5-1,TGCGCCAGCAGCTTGGACGGGATAACTCAAGAGACCCAGTACTTC,CASSLDGITQETQYF
.,.,TRBJ2-2,TRBV4-2,TGTGCCAGCAGGCCCCACGGGACACCTAACACCGGGGAGCTGTTTTTT,CASRPHGTPNTGELFF
.,.,TRBJ1-4,TRBV2,TGTGCCAGCTCGACAGGAGGAGATGAAAAACTGTTTTTT,CASSTGGDEKLFF
TRBD1,once,TRBJ2-1,TRBV27,TGTGCCAGCAGTCTGGGACAGGGGGCGTTTGAGCAGTTCTTC,CASSLGQGAFEQFF
.,.,TRBJ1-5,TRBV7-2,TGTGCCAGCAGCTTAACGTGGGGCCAGCCCCAGCATTTT,CASSLTWGQPQHF
.,.,TRBJ2-1,TRBV7-9,TGTGCCAGCAGCTCCGCCCGGGTTGTGGGAGCGCACAATGAGCAGTTCTTC,CASSSARVVGAHNEQFF
TRBD1,.,TRBJ1-1,TRBV7-9,TGTGCCAGCAGCTTAGACCCAGGGGGGAACACTGAAGCTTTCTTT,CASSLDPGGNTEAFF
.,few,TRBJ2-7,TRBV7-9,TGTGCCAGCGGAACCGACAGTTACGAGCAGTACTTC,CASGTDSYEQYF
.,.,TRBJ1-1,TRBV6-1,TGTGCCAGCAGTGGGGCGGGGAACACTGAAGCTTTCTTT,CASSGAGNTEAFF